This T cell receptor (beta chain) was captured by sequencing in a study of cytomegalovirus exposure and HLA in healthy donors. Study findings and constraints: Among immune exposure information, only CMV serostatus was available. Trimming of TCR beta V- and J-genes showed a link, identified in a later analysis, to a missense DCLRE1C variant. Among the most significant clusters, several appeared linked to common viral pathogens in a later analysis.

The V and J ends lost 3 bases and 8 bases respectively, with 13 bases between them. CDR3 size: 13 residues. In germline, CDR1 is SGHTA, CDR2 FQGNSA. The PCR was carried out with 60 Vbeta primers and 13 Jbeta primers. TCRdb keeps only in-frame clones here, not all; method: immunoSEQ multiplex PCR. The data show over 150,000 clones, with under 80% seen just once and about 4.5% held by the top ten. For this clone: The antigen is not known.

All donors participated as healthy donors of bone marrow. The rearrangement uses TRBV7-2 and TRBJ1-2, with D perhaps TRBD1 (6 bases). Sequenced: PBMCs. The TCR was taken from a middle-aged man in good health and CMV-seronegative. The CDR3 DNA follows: TGTGCCAGCAGCTTTCAAACAGGGAAGGGCTACACCTTC. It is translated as CASSFQTGKGYTF.